The 14 T cell receptor beta chains listed next were all sequenced from one sample in a study of cytomegalovirus exposure and HLA in healthy donors. Sequencing was performed with immunoSEQ multiplex PCR; in TCRdb, only in-frame clones are kept and a portion is missing. Of more than 250,000 clones listed, 86% are singletons. Sequencing was performed on PBMCs. The receptor source for this set is a woman aged 18-35 years in good health and CMV-seronegative.

The V and J genes are TRBV5-6 and TRBJ2-7, with D possibly matching TRBD1 (6 bases). The CDR3 spans 15 residues. Trimming cost V 4 bases and J 0 bases, with 14 bases left between them. Germline V gene data show CDR1 as SGHDT and CDR2 as YYEEEE. CDR3 coding DNA: TGTGCCAGCAGCGCCAGGGGACCCGCCTCCTACGAGCAGTACTTC. This codes for CASSARGPASYEQYF.

The V gene is TRBV27, the J gene TRBJ2-7, with 8 bases fitting TRBD2. This CDR3 comprises 16 residues. J gave up 4 bases and V 2 bases, and 10 bases lay outside the gene matches. Germline CDR1 MNHEY, CDR2 SMNVEV (reference sequence). This CDR3 reads CASSLGSAGVPYEQYF. The CDR3 nucleotides read TGTGCCAGCAGTTTAGGTTCAGCGGGAGTTCCTTACGAGCAGTACTTC.

V is TRBV7-2 and J is TRBJ1-2, with no clear D. V was shortened by 5 bases and J by 8 bases, with 15 bases between the two germline ends. The CDR3 totals 13 residues. CDR1 and CDR2 (germline): SGHTA, FQGNSA. CDR3 DNA sequence: TGTGCCAGCAGCCCCCGTCTGGAGGCAGGCTACACCTTC. Its protein is CASSPRLEAGYTF.

V gene TRBV9 combines with J gene TRBJ1-1; D remains ambiguous. Germline values: CDR1 SGDLS, CDR2 YYNGEE. The ends were cut back, 4 bases at V and 1 base at J, with 11 bases in the middle. The CDR3 length is 14 residues. As DNA, the CDR3 is TGTGCCAGCAGCCCCCGGGTGGAGAACACTGAAGCTTTCTTT. Protein sequence: CASSPRVENTEAFF.

The chain carries TRBV5-4 and TRBJ1-5; the match to TRBD1 covers 9 bases. Looked up from germline, CDR1 is SGHNT and CDR2 is YYREEE (reference sequence). The CDR3 sequence is 15 residues long. V was pared by 0 bases and J by 4 bases, with 2 bases of the junction left unmatched. CDR3 sequence (DNA): TGTGCCAGCAGCTTGGGCGGGACAGGGAATCAGCCCCAGCATTTT. Translation gives CASSLGGTGNQPQHF.

V is TRBV28 and J is TRBJ2-7; D remains unclear. CDR1 is MDHEN and CDR2 is SYDVKM in the germline V gene. Trimming removed 8 bases at V and 6 bases at J, with 11 bases between. CDR3 length: 11 amino acids. CDR3 region: CASLNSGEQYF. The CDR3 region has the DNA TGTGCCAGCCTAAACAGTGGCGAGCAGTACTTC. The whole variable domain, filled in from reference TRBV28 and TRBJ2-7, reads DVKVTQSSRYLVKRTGEKVFLECVQDMDHENMFWYRQDPGLGLRLIYFSYDVKMKEKGDIPEGYSVSREKKERFSLILESASTNQTSMYLCASLNSGEQYFGPGTRLTVT.

This chain links TRBV7-2 with TRBJ1-5; 7 bases are a match to TRBD1. The CDR3 spans 15 residues. Germline CDR1 reads SGHTA; CDR2 reads FQGNSA. V gave up 1 base and J gave up 3 bases; unmatched junction bases: 3. For the CDR3, the DNA is TGTGCCAGCAGCTTAGAACAGGGGTTCAATCAGCCCCAGCATTTT. This translates into CASSLEQGFNQPQHF.

The chain recombines TRBV7-2 with TRBJ2-3; 7 bases agree with TRBD2. J was trimmed by 2 bases and V by 3 bases; bases with no gene match: 8. The CDR3 totals 16 residues. Germline V CDR1 and CDR2: SGHTA, FQGNSA. The CDR3 loop reads CASSFSLLAATDTQYF. CDR3 bases: TGTGCCAGCAGCTTCTCTCTTCTAGCGGCCACAGATACGCAGTATTTT.

With respect to this clone: At one end the junction does not follow the germline gene, possibly because of a read error. J is TRBJ2-7 and V is TRBV7-9; TRBD2 matches at 9 bases. Germline values: CDR1 SEHNR, CDR2 FQNEAQ (reference sequence). The CDR3 extends over 13 amino acids. In DNA form, the CDR3 reads TGTGCCAGCAGATTAGCGGGAGTCGACGAGCAGTACTTC. The encoded protein is CASRLAGVDEQYF. Full variable domain (missing parts from reference TRBV7-9 and TRBJ2-7): DTGVSQNPRHKITKRGQNVTFRCDPISEHNRLYWYRQTLGQGPEFLTYFQNEAQLEKSRLLSDRFSAERPKGSFSTLEIQRTEQGDSAMYLCASRLAGVDEQYFGPGTRLTVT.

As DNA, the CDR3 is TGTGCCAGCAGCCTAACCCGGACAGGGAGGACCGGGGAGCTGTTTTTT. Translating gives CASSLTRTGRTGELFF. The chain joins TRBV11-2 to TRBJ2-2; 8 bases agree with TRBD1. CDR1 SGHAT and CDR2 FQNNGV come from the germline V gene. CDR3 length: 16 residues. The V segment lost 5 bases and the J segment 5 bases; nucleotides outside the gene matches: 10.

V gene TRBV7-2 combines with J gene TRBJ2-7; 12 bases align to TRBD2. Germline trimming cut 5 bases from V and 2 bases from J; bases unmatched to any gene: 16. Germline CDR1 is SGHTA and CDR2 is FQGNSA. CDR3 length: 19 amino acids. The CDR3 DNA follows: TGTGCCAGCAGCCAGCCTACTAGCGGGGGGTTGGGGGAGACCTACGAGCAGTACTTC. The encoded protein is CASSQPTSGGLGETYEQYF.

This sequence joins TRBV2 and TRBJ2-7; TRBD2 matches 8 bases. The CDR3 is 15 amino acids. Germline assignment: CDR1 SNHLY and CDR2 FYNNEI. V lost 3 bases, J lost 0 bases, and 4 bases stayed unmatched. CDR3 bases: TGTGCCAGCAGTGATTGGGCGGGAGGCTCCTACGAGCAGTACTTC. It is translated as CASSDWAGGSYEQYF.

The gene calls are TRBV27 and TRBJ2-5; 13 bases fit TRBD2. V gave up 4 bases and J gave up 2 bases; unmatched junction bases: 1. This CDR3 contains 15 residues. Germline V gene data show CDR1 as MNHEY and CDR2 as SMNVEV (reference sequence). CDR3 nucleotide sequence: TGTGCCAGCAGTTCGGGACTAGCGGGACAAGAGACCCAGTACTTC. Translating it yields CASSSGLAGQETQYF.

The J gene is TRBJ1-3, the V gene TRBV9, with 8 bases lining up with TRBD1. V trimming: 4 bases; J trimming: 2 bases; junction bases outside the gene matches: 8. This CDR3 comprises 16 residues. The germline gives CDR1 SGDLS, CDR2 YYNGEE. The CDR3 is CASSFGQGRTGNTIYF. The CDR3 nucleotides read TGTGCCAGCAGCTTCGGACAGGGTCGGACTGGAAACACCATATATTTT.